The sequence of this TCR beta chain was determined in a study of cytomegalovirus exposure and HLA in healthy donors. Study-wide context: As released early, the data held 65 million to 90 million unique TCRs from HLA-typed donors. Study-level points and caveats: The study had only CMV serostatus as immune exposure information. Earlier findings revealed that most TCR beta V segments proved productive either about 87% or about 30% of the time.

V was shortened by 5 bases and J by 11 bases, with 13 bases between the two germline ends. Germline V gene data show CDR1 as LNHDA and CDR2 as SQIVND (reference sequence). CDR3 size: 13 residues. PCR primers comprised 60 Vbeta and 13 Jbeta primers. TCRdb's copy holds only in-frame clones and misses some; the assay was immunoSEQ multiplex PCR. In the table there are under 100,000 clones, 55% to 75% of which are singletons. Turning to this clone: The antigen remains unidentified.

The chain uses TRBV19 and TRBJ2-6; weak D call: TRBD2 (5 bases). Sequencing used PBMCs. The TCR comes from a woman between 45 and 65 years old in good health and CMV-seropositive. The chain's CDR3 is CASSPPGRDVLTF. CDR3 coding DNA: TGTGCCAGTAGTCCCCCGGGAAGGGACGTCCTGACTTTC.